This TCR beta chain appears in the sequencing data of a study of blood T cell repertoires in COVID-19. The cohort comprised adults aged 18 to 89 years residing in about two dozen US areas. Trimming stripped 1 base from V and 8 bases from J, with 11 bases between. The CDR3 length is 13 residues. In the source study's methods: Amplification from reference gene primers served as the basis for estimated nucleated cell counts. Assay: immunoSEQ multiplex PCR; the TCRdb copy retains only in-frame clones and omits some. V, J and clone size are those of that table, while D and trimming were read from the DNA. The data show 150,000 to 170,000 clones, with about 80% seen just once and around 7.1% held by the top ten.

Sequencing was performed on PBMCs or T cells enriched from blood (not recorded which). The chain uses TRBV12-3 or TRBV12-4 and TRBJ1-2; no definite D call. This TCR was sampled from a man aged 50 or older who had recovered from COVID-19. The CDR3 loop is CASSLVNQRGYTF. In nucleotides, the CDR3 is TGTGCCAGCAGTTTAGTTAACCAACGGGGCTACACCTTC.